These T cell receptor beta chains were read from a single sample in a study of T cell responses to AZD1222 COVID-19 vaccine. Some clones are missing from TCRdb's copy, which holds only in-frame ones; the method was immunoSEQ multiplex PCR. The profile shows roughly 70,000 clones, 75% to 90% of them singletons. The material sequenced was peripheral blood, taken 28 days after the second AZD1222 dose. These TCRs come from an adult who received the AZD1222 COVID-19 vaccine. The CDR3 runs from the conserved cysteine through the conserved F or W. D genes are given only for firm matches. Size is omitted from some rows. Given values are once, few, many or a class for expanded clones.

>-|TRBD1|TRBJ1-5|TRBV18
TGTGCCAGCTCACCACCTTCGGGGACAGGGGGAAGTCAGCCCCAGCATTTT
CASSPPSGTGGSQPQHF
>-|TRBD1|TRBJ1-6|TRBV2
TGTGCCAGCAGTGCGGATAAGACAGGGTCCAATTCACCCCTCCACTTT
CASSADKTGSNSPLHF
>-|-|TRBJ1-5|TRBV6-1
TGTGCCAGCAGTGAGACATTAGTTGTCCCAGCGCCCCAGCATTTT
CASSETLVVPAPQHF
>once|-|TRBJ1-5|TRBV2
TGTGCCAGCAGGACCGGGACAACGAATCAGCCCCAGCATTTT
CASRTGTTNQPQHF
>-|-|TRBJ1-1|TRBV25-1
TGTGCCAGCAGTGAATCCGTAAGGGACACTGAAGCTTTCTTT
CASSESVRDTEAFF
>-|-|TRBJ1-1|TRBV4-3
TGCGCCAGCAGCCAAAGGGGGTCCGGGGCTGAAGCTTTCTTT
CASSQRGSGAEAFF
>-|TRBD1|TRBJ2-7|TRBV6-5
TGTGCCAGCAGGCTTGGACAGGGTTACGAGCAGTACTTC
CASRLGQGYEQYF
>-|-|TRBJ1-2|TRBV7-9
TGTGCCAGCAGCGGAGGGAATAACTATGGCTACACCTTC
CASSGGNNYGYTF
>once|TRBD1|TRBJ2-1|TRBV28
TGTGCCAGCAGCTACGTATTCGGGACAGGGTCCTACAATGAGCAGTTCTTC
CASSYVFGTGSYNEQFF
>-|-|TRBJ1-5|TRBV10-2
TGCGCCAGCAGTGAGTCAGGGGGCAATCAGCCCCAGCATTTT
CASSESGGNQPQHF